Described below is a single T cell receptor beta chain sequence and its context. This clonotype was recorded once. Its antigen remains undetermined. No per-base quality is available; no much larger clone lies one base away. A single read counts as weak evidence. The data stem from a study of tumor-infiltrating lymphocytes in oesophageal squamous cell carcinoma (dated by TCRdb to between 2015 and 2016). Library prep was done by PCR. Sequencing took place on an Illumina HiSeq 2000. TCRdb reprocessed the public reads (quality trimming at Q25 with fastp, clone calling with MiXCR) and kept in-frame beta chains. Duplicate CDR3 protein sequences are folded into a single record with the most common DNA and genes. In all, the sample holds about 20,000 distinct CDR3 sequences, and around 43% of those were seen once. In total, the top ten clones hold roughly 14% of the sample. The germline V gene yields SGHAT for CDR1 and FQNNGV for CDR2. The CDR3 runs 16 residues from the cysteine to the phenylalanine. Only the CDR3 part of the read is kept: 48 bases, read in frame from the first base.

Sequencing was done on a sample of normal esophageal tissue next to the tumor. This clonotype was obtained from a male donor with esophageal squamous cell carcinoma. Recombination linked TRBV11-2 to TRBJ2-1; TRBD2 aligns with 13 central bases. The closer fit of TRBJ2-5 to the DNA end suggests the J call may be wrong. The CDR3 reads CASSHGTSGVGETQYF. The bases read TGTGCCAGCTCACATGGGACTAGCGGGGTGGGAGAGACCCAGTACTTC.